The 11 T cell receptor beta chains presented below share a single source sample, sequenced in a study of Graves' ophthalmopathy and Graves' hyperthyroidism listed by TCRdb under 2018. TCRdb records Illumina HiSeq 2000 as the sequencer. For repertoire sequencing, TCR beta CDR3 regions were amplified from RNA transcripts. The first round of RT-PCR was done with HTBI primers and the Qiagen OneStep RT-PCR kit, and was followed by a second round of multiplex PCR, then size selection and purification. TCRdb reworked the public reads: Q25 trimming with fastp, MiXCR clone assembly, productive beta chains retained. Each record represents a unique CDR3 protein, reported with the most common genes and DNA among its rows. The table for this sample lists approximately 700,000 distinct CDR3 sequences; over 40% of them were counted only once. The ten largest clones capture under 3.5% of the sample. Input material: peripheral blood. These receptors were collected from an adult man with Graves' ophthalmopathy.

This clonotype was found many times. The rearrangement links TRBV10-3 to TRBJ2-7; weak D call: TRBD2 (6 bases). The V end lost 6 bases, the J end lost 8 bases, and 20 bases lay between the germline ends. This CDR3 has 14 amino acids. CDR1 is ENHRY, CDR2 SYGVKD, per germline. CDR3 in DNA: TGTGCCATCAGCCGGGACTCCTATGTCAGCCAGCAGTACTTC. It translates to CAISRDSYVSQQYF.

This clonotype occurred many times. J is TRBJ1-1 and V is TRBV7-8, with 8 bases aligning to TRBD1. Losses at the gene ends were 1 base for V and 8 bases for J; bases not matched to a gene: 6. This CDR3 region has 14 residues. CDR1 and CDR2 from the germline V gene are SGHVS and FQNEAQ. The CDR3 is CASSLDFRGQEAFF. DNA for the CDR3: TGTGCCAGCAGCTTAGATTTCAGGGGGCAGGAAGCTTTCTTT.

This clonotype was counted at least ten times. The chain links TRBV5-1 to TRBJ1-5; the D is unclear. The germline V and J ends were trimmed by 5 bases and 1 base, with 10 bases remaining between them. Per germline, CDR1 SGHRS and CDR2 YFSETQ. The CDR3 length is 14 residues. The CDR3 loop is CASREGLSNQPQHF. The CDR3 region has the DNA TGCGCCAGCAGGGAAGGACTGAGCAATCAGCCCCAGCATTTT.

The chain links TRBV11-2 to TRBJ2-7, with a possible D match to TRBD2 (5 bases). The germline V and J ends were trimmed by 5 bases and 4 bases, with 21 bases remaining between them. This CDR3 region has 16 residues. Germline V gene data show CDR1 as SGHAT and CDR2 as FQNNGV. CDR3 sequence reads: CASSTGSWFSLYEQYF. CDR3 sequence (DNA): TGTGCCAGCAGCACTGGGAGTTGGTTCTCGTTATACGAGCAGTACTTC. Based on the CDR3 plus reference TRBV11-2 and TRBJ2-7, the full variable domain is EAGVAQSPRYKIIEKRQSVAFWCNPISGHATLYWYQQILGQGPKLLIQFQNNGVVDDSQLPKDRFSAERLKGVDSTLKIQPAKLEDSAVYLCASSTGSWFSLYEQYFGPGTRLTVT.

This clonotype was picked up many times. V gene TRBV5-8 combines with J gene TRBJ2-7; D not resolved. V was trimmed by 0 bases and J by 5 bases, leaving 12 bases between them. CDR1 is SGHTS, CDR2 YDEGEE, per germline. There are 14 residues in the CDR3. The CDR3 nucleotides read TGTGCCAGCAGCTTGGCATACGGATCTAACGAGCAGTACTTC. Translation gives CASSLAYGSNEQYF.

The genes are TRBV30 and TRBJ2-7; D is unresolved. This CDR3 is built from 11 residues. Trimming stripped 4 bases from V and 2 bases from J, with 6 bases between. Germline V CDR1 and CDR2: GTSNPN, SVGIG (reference sequence). In nucleotides, the CDR3 is TGTGCCTGGACCGCCGCCTACGAGCAGTACTTC. Translating it yields CAWTAAYEQYF.

This clonotype was found once. V gene TRBV9 combines with J gene TRBJ2-3; D might be TRBD1 (5 bases). This CDR3 is 13 amino acids long. The V end lost 1 base, the J end lost 5 bases, and 8 bases lay between the germline ends. Germline loops: CDR1 SGDLS, CDR2 YYNGEE. CDR3 DNA sequence: TGTGCCAGCAGCGTAACCCAGGGAGATACGCAGTATTTT. This gives the protein CASSVTQGDTQYF.

There are many counts of this clonotype. The chain combines TRBV2 with TRBJ2-7; the match to TRBD2 covers 14 bases. The CDR3 length is 15 residues. Per the germline V gene, CDR1 is SNHLY and CDR2 is FYNNEI. The junction had 4 bases not matched to a gene; V was cut back by 5 bases and J by 4 bases. The DNA of the CDR3 is TGTGCCAGCAGTCGACTAGCGGGAGGGCTTTACGAGCAGTACTTC. Encoded protein: CASSRLAGGLYEQYF.

This clonotype was detected ten times or more. This rearrangement joins TRBV19 to TRBJ2-7, with D perhaps TRBD2 (5 bases). CDR1 LNHDA and CDR2 SQIVND come from the germline V gene (reference sequence). The length of the CDR3 is 14 residues. Trimming removed 3 bases at V and 3 bases at J, with 12 bases between. The CDR3 sequence is CASSITGVFYEQYF. The CDR3 bases are TGTGCCAGTAGTATTACCGGGGTATTCTACGAGCAGTACTTC.

The V and J genes are TRBV7-2 and TRBJ1-1, with D possibly being TRBD1 (5 bases). From germline, CDR1 is SGHTA and CDR2 FQGNSA. The CDR3 extends over 11 amino acids. V gave up 4 bases and J gave up 10 bases, with 10 bases separating them. CDR3 bases: TGTGCCAGCAGCTCAGGGTACGGAGCTTTCTTT. Its translation: CASSSGYGAFF. The full variable domain, its missing parts supplied by reference TRBV7-2 and TRBJ1-1, is GAGVSQSPSNKVTEKGKDVELRCDPISGHTALYWYRQSLGQGLEFLIYFQGNSAPDKSGLPSDRFSAERTGGSVSTLTIQRTQQEDSAVYLCASSSGYGAFFGQGTRLTVV.

The J gene is TRBJ1-4, the V gene TRBV7-2; D is unresolved. This CDR3 is 16 amino acids long. The V end lost 3 bases, the J end lost 10 bases, and 21 bases lay between the germline ends. CDR1 is SGHTA and CDR2 is FQGNSA in the germline V gene. This CDR3 reads CASSFSSGISSGKLFF. For the CDR3, the DNA is TGTGCCAGCAGCTTCTCTTCTGGGATCAGCTCTGGAAAACTGTTTTTT.